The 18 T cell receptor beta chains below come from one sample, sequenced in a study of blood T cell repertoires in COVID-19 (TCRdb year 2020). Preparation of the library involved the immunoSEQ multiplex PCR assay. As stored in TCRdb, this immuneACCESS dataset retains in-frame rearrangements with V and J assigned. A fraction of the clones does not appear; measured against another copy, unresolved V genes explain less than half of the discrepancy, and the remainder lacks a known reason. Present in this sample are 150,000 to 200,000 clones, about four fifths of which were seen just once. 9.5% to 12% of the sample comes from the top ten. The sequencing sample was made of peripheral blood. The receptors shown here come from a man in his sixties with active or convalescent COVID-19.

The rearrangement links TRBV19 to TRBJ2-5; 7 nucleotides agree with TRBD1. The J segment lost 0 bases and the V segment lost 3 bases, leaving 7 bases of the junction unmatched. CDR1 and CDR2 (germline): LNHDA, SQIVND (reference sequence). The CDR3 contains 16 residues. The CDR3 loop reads CASSIIGGQDQETQYF. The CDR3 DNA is TGTGCCAGTAGTATTATTGGCGGACAGGACCAAGAGACCCAGTACTTC.

As DNA, the CDR3 is TGTGCCAGCAGCCAAGGGACAGGGGCTAACACAGATACGCAGTATTTT. As protein: CASSQGTGANTDTQYF. The chain joins TRBV7-3 to TRBJ2-3; 10 bases are shared with TRBD1. V lost 5 bases and J lost 2; bases outside the gene matches: 7. Germline V CDR1 and CDR2: SGHTA, FQGTGA. The CDR3 runs to 16 residues.

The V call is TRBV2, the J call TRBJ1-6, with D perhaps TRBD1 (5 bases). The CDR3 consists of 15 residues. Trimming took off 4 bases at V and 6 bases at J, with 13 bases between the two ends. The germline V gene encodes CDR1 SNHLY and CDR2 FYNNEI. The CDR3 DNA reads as TGTGCCAGCAGTGTAGGTGGGGCAGGTAATTCACCCCTCCACTTT. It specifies CASSVGGAGNSPLHF.

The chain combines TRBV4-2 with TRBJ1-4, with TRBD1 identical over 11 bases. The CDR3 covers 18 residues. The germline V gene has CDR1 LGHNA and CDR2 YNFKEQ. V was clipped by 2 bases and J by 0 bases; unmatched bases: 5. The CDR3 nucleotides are TGTGCCAGCAGCCAATGGACAGGGGGCGTCTCAACTAATGAAAAACTGTTTTTT. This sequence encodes CASSQWTGGVSTNEKLFF.

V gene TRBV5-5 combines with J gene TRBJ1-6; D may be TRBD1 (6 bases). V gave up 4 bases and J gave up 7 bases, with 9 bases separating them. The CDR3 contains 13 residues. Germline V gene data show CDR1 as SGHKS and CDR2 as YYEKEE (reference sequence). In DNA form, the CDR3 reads TGTGCCAGCAGCGTAAGGGGGAATTCACCCCTCCACTTT. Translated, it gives CASSVRGNSPLHF.

This CDR3 reads CASGLVLGTGVTGELFF. CDR3 nucleotide sequence: TGTGCTAGTGGTTTGGTCCTAGGGACAGGGGTCACCGGGGAGCTGTTTTTT. This rearrangement joins TRBV12-5 to TRBJ2-2; 10 bases line up with TRBD1. The germline gives CDR1 LGHNT, CDR2 FRNRAP. Germline trimming cut 0 bases from V and 4 bases from J; bases unmatched to any gene: 5. The CDR3 totals 17 residues.

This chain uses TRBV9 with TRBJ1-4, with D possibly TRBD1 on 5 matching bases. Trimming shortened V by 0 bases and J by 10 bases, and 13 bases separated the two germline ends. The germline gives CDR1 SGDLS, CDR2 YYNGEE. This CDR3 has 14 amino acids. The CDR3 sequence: CASSVGFSQGKLFF. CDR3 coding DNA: TGTGCCAGCAGCGTAGGGTTCTCTCAGGGAAAACTGTTTTTT.

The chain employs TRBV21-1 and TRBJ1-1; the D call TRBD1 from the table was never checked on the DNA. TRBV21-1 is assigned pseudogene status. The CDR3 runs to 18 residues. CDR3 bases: TGTGCCAGCAGCACGAAGGGTCAGGGGGCGATCGTGAACACTGAAGCTTTCTTT. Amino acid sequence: CASSTKGQGAIVNTEAFF.

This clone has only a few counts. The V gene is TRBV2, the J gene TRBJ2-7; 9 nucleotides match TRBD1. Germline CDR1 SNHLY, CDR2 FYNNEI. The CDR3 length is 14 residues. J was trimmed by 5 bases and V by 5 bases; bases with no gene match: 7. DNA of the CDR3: TGTGCCAGCAGTCCCGGACAGGGGAAGGACGAGCAGTACTTC. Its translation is CASSPGQGKDEQYF.

In nucleotides, the CDR3 is TGTGCCAGCTCCGGACTCGTTAACACCGGGGAGCTGTTTTTT. Translated, it gives CASSGLVNTGELFF. The chain combines TRBV11-2 with TRBJ2-2, with D possibly matching TRBD2 (5 bases). The V and J ends lost 8 bases and 2 bases respectively, with 12 bases between them. The CDR3 runs to 14 residues. CDR1 is SGHAT, CDR2 FQNNGV, per germline.

For the CDR3, the DNA is TGTGCCAGCAGGTCGGGACACGGGAGGTTCGAGCAGTACTTC. Amino acids: CASRSGHGRFEQYF. V is TRBV28 and J is TRBJ2-7; D is possibly TRBD2 (7 bases). This CDR3 contains 14 residues. V lost 6 bases, J lost 6 bases, and 18 bases lay in between. Per germline, CDR1 MDHEN and CDR2 SYDVKM.

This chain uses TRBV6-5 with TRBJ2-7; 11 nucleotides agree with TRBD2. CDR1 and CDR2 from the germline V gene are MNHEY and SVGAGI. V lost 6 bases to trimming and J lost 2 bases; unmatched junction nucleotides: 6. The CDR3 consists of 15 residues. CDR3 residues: CASSQTSGTTYEQYF. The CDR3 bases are TGTGCCAGCAGCCAGACTAGCGGGACCACCTACGAGCAGTACTTC.

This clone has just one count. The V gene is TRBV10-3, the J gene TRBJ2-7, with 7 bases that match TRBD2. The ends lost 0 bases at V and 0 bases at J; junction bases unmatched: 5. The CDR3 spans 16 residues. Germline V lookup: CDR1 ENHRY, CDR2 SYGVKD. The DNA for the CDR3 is TGTGCCATCAGTGAGTCCCCTGGCGGGAGCTCCTACGAGCAGTACTTC. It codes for CAISESPGGSSYEQYF.

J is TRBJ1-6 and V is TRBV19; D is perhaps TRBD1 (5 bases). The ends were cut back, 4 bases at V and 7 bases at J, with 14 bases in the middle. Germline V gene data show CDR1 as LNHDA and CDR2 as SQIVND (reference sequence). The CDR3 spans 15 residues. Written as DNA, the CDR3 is TGTGCCAGTAGTACCGGGACCCGGGGGAATTCACCCCTCCACTTT. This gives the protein CASSTGTRGNSPLHF.

DNA of the CDR3: TGCGCCAGCAGCCAAGGACTAGCGGGCACAGATACGCAGTATTTT. Translation: CASSQGLAGTDTQYF. The chain is built from TRBV4-1 and TRBJ2-3; 9 positions agree with TRBD2. CDR1 is MGHRA and CDR2 is YSYEKL in the germline V gene. This CDR3 has 15 amino acids. After removal of 1 base from V and 1 base from J, the junction contained 0 bases not matched to a gene.

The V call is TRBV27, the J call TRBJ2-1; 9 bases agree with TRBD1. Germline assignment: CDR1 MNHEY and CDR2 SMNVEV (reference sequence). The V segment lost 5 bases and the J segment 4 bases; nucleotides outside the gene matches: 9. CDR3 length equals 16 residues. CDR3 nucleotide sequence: TGTGCCAGCAGTCTATTACAGGGGGCGCGGTACAATGAGCAGTTCTTC. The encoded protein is CASSLLQGARYNEQFF.

The CDR3 DNA sequence: TGCGCCAGCAGCTCTGCCGGGACAGAGCTGAACACTGAAGCTTTCTTT. It specifies CASSSAGTELNTEAFF. The V gene is TRBV5-1, the J gene TRBJ1-1, with 7 bases identical to TRBD1. The CDR3 length is 16 residues. Germline CDR1 reads SGHRS; CDR2 reads YFSETQ. V lost 3 bases and J lost 0; bases outside the gene matches: 8.

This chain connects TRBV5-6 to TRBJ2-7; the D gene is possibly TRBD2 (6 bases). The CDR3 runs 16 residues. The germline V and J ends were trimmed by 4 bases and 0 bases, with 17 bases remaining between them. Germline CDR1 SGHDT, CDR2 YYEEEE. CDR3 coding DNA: TGTGCCAGCAGCGGGGGGTCGGGCAGAGTCTCCTACGAGCAGTACTTC. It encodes CASSGGSGRVSYEQYF.